This TCR beta chain was sequenced in a study of long-term antiretroviral therapy in people with HIV. CDR3 size: 12 residues. Germline CDR1 and CDR2: MNHNS and SASEGT. V shed 4 bases and J shed 5 bases, with 8 bases lying between them. Survey-level immunoSEQ v3.0 assays were run. The method was immunoSEQ multiplex PCR; TCRdb's version includes in-frame clones alone and lacks a portion of them. This table holds about 16,000 clones, about four fifths found once. The chain couples TRBV6-1 to TRBJ2-5; D unclear. The clonotype comes from a woman aged 40 to 50 with HIV. Specimen: unsorted PBMCs, collected approximately 3.4 years after starting antiretroviral therapy. CDR3 loop: CASSVNGETQYF. The CDR3 DNA sequence: TGTGCCAGCAGTGTGAATGGGGAGACCCAGTACTTC.